Reported below is one TCR beta chain. This specimen belongs to a study of blood T cell repertoires in COVID-19. Study summary: Sites in the United States, Italy and Spain provided acute and convalescent COVID-19 samples. T cells, B-cell-depleted T cells, or PBMCs supplied cDNA or gDNA.

Original processing notes: How many nucleated cells were present was estimated from reference gene primer amplification. This table comes from immunoSEQ multiplex PCR, and its TCRdb copy is limited to in-frame clones, with some not included. The V and J calls and the clone size are those of that table, but D and trimming were determined from the DNA. The sample contains about 33,000 clones, about 86% of which appear only once. CDR1 is MNHNS, CDR2 SASEGT, per germline. There are 13 residues in the CDR3. V lost 4 bases, J lost 12 bases, and 11 bases stayed unmatched. The origin of this receptor is a woman older than 75 with active or convalescent COVID-19. The genes are TRBV6-1 and TRBJ1-1, with 7 bases fitting TRBD1. The sample consisted of peripheral blood. In nucleotides, the CDR3 is TGTGCCAGCAGTGGCTGGGACAGCCGAACGTCTTTCTTT. This codes for CASSGWDSRTSFF.